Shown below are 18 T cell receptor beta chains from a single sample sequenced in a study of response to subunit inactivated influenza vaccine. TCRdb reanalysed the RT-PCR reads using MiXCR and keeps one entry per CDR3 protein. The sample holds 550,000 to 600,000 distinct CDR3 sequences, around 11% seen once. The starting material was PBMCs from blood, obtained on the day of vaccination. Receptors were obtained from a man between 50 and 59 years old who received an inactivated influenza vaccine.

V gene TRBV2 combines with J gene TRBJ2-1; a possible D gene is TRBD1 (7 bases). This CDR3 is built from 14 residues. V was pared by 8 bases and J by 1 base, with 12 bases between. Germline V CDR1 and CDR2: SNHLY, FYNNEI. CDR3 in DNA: TGTGCCAGCGCGGGACAGCAATCCTACAATGAGCAGTTCTTC. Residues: CASAGQQSYNEQFF.

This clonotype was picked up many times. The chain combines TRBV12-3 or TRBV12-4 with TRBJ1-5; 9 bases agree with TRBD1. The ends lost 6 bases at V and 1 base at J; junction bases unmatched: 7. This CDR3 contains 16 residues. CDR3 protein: CASSLSGQGSNQPQHF. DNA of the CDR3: TGTGCCAGCAGCCTTTCAGGACAGGGGAGCAATCAGCCCCAGCATTTT.

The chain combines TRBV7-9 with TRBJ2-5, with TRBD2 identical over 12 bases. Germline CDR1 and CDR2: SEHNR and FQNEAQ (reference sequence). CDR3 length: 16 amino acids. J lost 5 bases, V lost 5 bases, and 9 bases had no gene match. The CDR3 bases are TGTGCCAGCAGCCCCCCTAGCGGGAGGGCTTTGGAGACCCAGTACTTC. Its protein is CASSPPSGRALETQYF.

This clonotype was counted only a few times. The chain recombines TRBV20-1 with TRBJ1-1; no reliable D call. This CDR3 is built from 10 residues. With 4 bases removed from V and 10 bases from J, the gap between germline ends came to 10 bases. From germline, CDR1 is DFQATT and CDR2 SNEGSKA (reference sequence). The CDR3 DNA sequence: TGCAGTGCTATGGGCGGCCTAGCTTTCTTT. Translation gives CSAMGGLAFF.

CDR3 amino acids: CASSPTSGGADNEQFF. The CDR3 bases are TGTGCCAGCAGTCCTACTAGCGGGGGGGCCGACAATGAGCAGTTCTTC. The chain combines TRBV12-3 or TRBV12-4 with TRBJ2-1; TRBD2 matches at 13 bases. This CDR3 has 16 amino acids. V shed 5 bases, J shed 5 bases, and the junction held 6 bases outside the gene matches.

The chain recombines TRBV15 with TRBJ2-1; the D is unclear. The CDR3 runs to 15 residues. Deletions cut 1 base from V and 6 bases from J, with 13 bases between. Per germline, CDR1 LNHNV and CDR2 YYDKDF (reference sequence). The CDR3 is CATSRAGRDSNEQFF. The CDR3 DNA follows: TGTGCCACCAGCAGAGCCGGCCGCGATAGCAATGAGCAGTTCTTC. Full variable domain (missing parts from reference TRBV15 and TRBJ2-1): DAMVIQNPRYQVTQFGKPVTLSCSQTLNHNVMYWYQQKSSQAPKLLFHYYDKDFNNEADTPDNFQSRRPNTSFCFLDIRSPGLGDTAMYLCATSRAGRDSNEQFFGPGTRLTVL.

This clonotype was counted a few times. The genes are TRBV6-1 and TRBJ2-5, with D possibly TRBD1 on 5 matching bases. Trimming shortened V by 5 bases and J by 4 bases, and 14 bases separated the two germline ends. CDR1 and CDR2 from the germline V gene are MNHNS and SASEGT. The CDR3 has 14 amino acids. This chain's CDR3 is CASSNGKRGETQYF. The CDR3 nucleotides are TGTGCCAGCAGTAATGGGAAAAGGGGAGAGACCCAGTACTTC.

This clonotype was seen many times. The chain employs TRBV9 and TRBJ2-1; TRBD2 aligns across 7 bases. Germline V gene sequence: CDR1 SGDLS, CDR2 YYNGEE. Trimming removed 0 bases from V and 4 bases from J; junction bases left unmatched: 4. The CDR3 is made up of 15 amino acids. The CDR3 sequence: CASSVGLAEYNEQFF. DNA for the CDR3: TGTGCCAGCAGCGTAGGACTAGCAGAGTACAATGAGCAGTTCTTC. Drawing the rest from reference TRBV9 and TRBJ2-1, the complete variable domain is DSGVTQTPKHLITATGQRVTLRCSPRSGDLSVYWYQQSLDQGLQFLIQYYNGEERAKGNILERFSAQQFPDLHSELNLSSLELGDSALYFCASSVGLAEYNEQFFGPGTRLTVL.

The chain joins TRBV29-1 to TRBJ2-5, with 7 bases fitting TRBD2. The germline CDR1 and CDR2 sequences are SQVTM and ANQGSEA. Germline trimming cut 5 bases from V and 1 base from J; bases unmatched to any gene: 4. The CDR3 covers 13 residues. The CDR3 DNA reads TGCAGCGTTCGAAGGACTAGCCAAGAGACCCAGTACTTC. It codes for CSVRRTSQETQYF.

CDR3 DNA: TGTGCCAGCAGTTACTCGGAGCGGGAGGACCCCTCCTACGAGCAGTACTTC. Its protein is CASSYSEREDPSYEQYF. The chain has TRBV6-2 or TRBV6-3 and TRBJ2-7; 9 bases are a match to TRBD2. The CDR3 loop spans 17 amino acids. CDR1 and CDR2 from the germline V gene are MNHEY and SVGEGT. V shed 0 bases, J shed 0 bases, and the junction held 6 bases outside the gene matches.

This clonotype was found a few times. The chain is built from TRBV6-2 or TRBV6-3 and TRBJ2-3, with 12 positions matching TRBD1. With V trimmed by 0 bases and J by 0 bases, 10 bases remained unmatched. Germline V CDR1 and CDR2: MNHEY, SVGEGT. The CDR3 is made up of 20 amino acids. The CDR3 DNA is TGTGCCAGCAGTTACTCGGGGACAGGGGGCGCGTATTCTAGCACAGATACGCAGTATTTT. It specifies CASSYSGTGGAYSSTDTQYF.

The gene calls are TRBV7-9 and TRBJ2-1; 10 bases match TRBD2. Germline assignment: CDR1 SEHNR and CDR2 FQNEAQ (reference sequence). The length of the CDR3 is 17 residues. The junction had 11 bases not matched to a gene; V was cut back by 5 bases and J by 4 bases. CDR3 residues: CASSPRTSGFLYNEQFF. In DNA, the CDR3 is TGTGCCAGCAGCCCGCGGACTAGCGGATTTCTTTACAATGAGCAGTTCTTC. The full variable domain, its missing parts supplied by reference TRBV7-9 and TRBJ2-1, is DTGVSQNPRHKITKRGQNVTFRCDPISEHNRLYWYRQTLGQGPEFLTYFQNEAQLEKSRLLSDRFSAERPKGSFSTLEIQRTEQGDSAMYLCASSPRTSGFLYNEQFFGPGTRLTVL.

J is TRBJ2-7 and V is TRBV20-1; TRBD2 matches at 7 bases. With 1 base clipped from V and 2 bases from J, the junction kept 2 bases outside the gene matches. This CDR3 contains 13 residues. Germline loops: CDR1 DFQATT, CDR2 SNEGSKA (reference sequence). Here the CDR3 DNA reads TGCAGTGCTAGAGGAGCGGGAACCTACGAGCAGTACTTC. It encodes CSARGAGTYEQYF.

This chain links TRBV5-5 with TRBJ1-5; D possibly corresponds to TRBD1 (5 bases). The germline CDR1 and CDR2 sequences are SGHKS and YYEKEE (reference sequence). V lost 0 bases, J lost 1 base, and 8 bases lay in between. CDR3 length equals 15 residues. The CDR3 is CASSLGGESNQPQHF. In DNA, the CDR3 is TGTGCCAGCAGCTTGGGAGGGGAGAGCAATCAGCCCCAGCATTTT. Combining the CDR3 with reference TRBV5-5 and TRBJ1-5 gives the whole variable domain DAGVTQSPTHLIKTRGQQVTLRCSPISGHKSVSWYQQVLGQGPQFIFQYYEKEERGRGNFPDRFSARQFPNYSSELNVNALLLGDSALYLCASSLGGESNQPQHFGDGTRLSIL.

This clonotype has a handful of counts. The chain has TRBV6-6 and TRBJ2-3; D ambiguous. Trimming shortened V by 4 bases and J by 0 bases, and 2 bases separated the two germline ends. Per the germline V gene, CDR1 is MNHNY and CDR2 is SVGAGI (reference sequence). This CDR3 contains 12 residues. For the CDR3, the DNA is TGTGCCAGCAGTTGGAGCACAGATACGCAGTATTTT. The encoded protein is CASSWSTDTQYF.

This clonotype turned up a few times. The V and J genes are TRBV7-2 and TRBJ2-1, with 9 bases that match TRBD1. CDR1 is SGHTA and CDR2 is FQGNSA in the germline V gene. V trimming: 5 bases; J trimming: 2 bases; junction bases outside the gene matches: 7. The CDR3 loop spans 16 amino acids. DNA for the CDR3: TGTGCCAGCAGCCCCGGGACAGGGAATACCTACAATGAGCAGTTCTTC. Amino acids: CASSPGTGNTYNEQFF.

The CDR3 sequence is CASNPSGSYSNQPQHF. The CDR3 region has the DNA TGTGCCAGTAACCCCTCAGGGTCTTATAGCAATCAGCCCCAGCATTTT. The chain recombines TRBV19 with TRBJ1-5; tentatively, D is TRBD1 (5 bases). Trimming removed 7 bases at V and 0 bases at J, with 16 bases between. The CDR3 has 16 residues. Germline CDR1 reads LNHDA; CDR2 reads SQIVND (reference sequence).

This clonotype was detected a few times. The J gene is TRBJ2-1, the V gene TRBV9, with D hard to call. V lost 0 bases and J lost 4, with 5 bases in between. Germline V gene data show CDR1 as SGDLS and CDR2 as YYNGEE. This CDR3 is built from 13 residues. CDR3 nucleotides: TGTGCCAGCAGCGTAGTAGGGTACAATGAGCAGTTCTTC. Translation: CASSVVGYNEQFF.